These 17 T cell receptor beta chains originate from one sample sequenced in a study of blood T cell repertoires in COVID-19. Generated by immunoSEQ multiplex PCR, the TCRdb table keeps only in-frame clones and is missing some. The table shows around 86,000 clones, with around 86% occurring only once. The sequenced material came from peripheral blood. The receptor set was obtained from a woman aged 80 or older with acute or convalescent COVID-19.

The chain carries TRBV7-2 and TRBJ1-3; D perhaps matches TRBD1 (6 bases). This CDR3 is built from 14 residues. Germline V gene lookup returns CDR1 SGHTA and CDR2 FQGNSA. Trimming cost V 5 bases and J 4 bases, with 12 bases left between them. CDR3 loop: CASSLQGPGNTIYF. The CDR3 coding sequence is TGTGCCAGCAGCCTACAGGGTCCCGGAAACACCATATATTTT.

The V and J genes are TRBV27 and TRBJ1-1; weak D call: TRBD1 (6 bases). Germline CDR1 is MNHEY and CDR2 is SMNVEV (reference sequence). The CDR3 is 13 residues long. Between the trimmed V and J ends, which lost 4 bases and 11 bases, there was a span of 17 bases. The CDR3 protein is CASSSSGQRLAFF. The DNA of the CDR3 is TGTGCCAGCAGTTCTTCAGGACAGAGGTTGGCTTTCTTT.

The sample holds one count of this clone. V gene TRBV7-3 combines with J gene TRBJ2-1, with D perhaps TRBD2 (5 bases). This CDR3 region has 15 residues. CDR1 is SGHTA, CDR2 FQGTGA, per germline. V lost 4 bases to trimming and J lost 5 bases, with 15 bases between them. CDR3 residues: CASSSIAKSNNEQFF. The CDR3 DNA is TGTGCCAGCAGCTCTATAGCGAAAAGCAACAATGAGCAGTTCTTC.

V is TRBV6-6 and J is TRBJ2-7; 10 bases are a match to TRBD2. Germline V gene data show CDR1 as MNHNY and CDR2 as SVGAGI (reference sequence). Trimming at V came to 6 bases and at J to 6 bases, leaving 14 bases not matched to a gene. The CDR3 extends over 16 amino acids. DNA of the CDR3: TGTGCCAGCAGCCCAGGCTCAGCGGGAGGGCCAAGCGAGCAGTACTTC. Residues: CASSPGSAGGPSEQYF.

The CDR3 reads CASSLGAGFEQYF. Written as DNA, the CDR3 is TGTGCCAGCAGCTTAGGGGCAGGGTTCGAGCAGTACTTC. The rearrangement joins TRBV11-3 to TRBJ2-7, with D possibly matching TRBD1 (5 bases). The germline V gene encodes CDR1 SGHNT and CDR2 YENEEA. Trimming pared 1 base from V and 6 bases from J, leaving 10 bases between. This CDR3 spans 13 amino acids.

In its sample, this clone was seen once. The chain employs TRBV7-8 and TRBJ2-3; TRBD2 aligns across 13 bases. The CDR3 is 16 residues long. With V trimmed by 5 bases and J by 4 bases, 6 bases remained unmatched. Germline V lookup: CDR1 SGHVS, CDR2 FQNEAQ. This chain's CDR3 is CASSRGTSGIADTQYF. In nucleotides, the CDR3 is TGTGCCAGCAGCAGAGGGACTAGCGGGATTGCAGATACGCAGTATTTT.

The chain joins TRBV7-3 to TRBJ2-3; 8 nucleotides line up with TRBD2. The germline V gene encodes CDR1 SGHTA and CDR2 FQGTGA. The CDR3 is 15 amino acids. The trim removed 5 bases at V and 6 bases at J, leaving 10 bases unmatched. The CDR3 nucleotides read TGTGCCAGCAGCCCGGGACTAGGGCATCGGGATACGCAGTATTTT. Protein product: CASSPGLGHRDTQYF.

The rearrangement links TRBV5-8 to TRBJ1-5, with a weak D call TRBD1 (5 bases). With 1 base removed from V and 5 bases from J, the gap between germline ends came to 13 bases. The CDR3 loop spans 15 amino acids. Looked up from germline, CDR1 is SGHTS and CDR2 is YDEGEE. CDR3: CASSLNWGRYQPQHF. The CDR3 coding sequence is TGTGCCAGCAGCTTGAATTGGGGCAGGTATCAGCCCCAGCATTTT.

V is TRBV6-6 and J is TRBJ1-1; TRBD1 agrees at 9 bases. The trim removed 4 bases at V and 5 bases at J, leaving 8 bases unmatched. This CDR3 spans 15 amino acids. Germline V gene lookup returns CDR1 MNHNY and CDR2 SVGAGI (reference sequence). As DNA, the CDR3 is TGTGCCAGCAGTTTCCTAACAGGGGGCGAAACTGAAGCTTTCTTT. Encoded protein: CASSFLTGGETEAFF.

The chain recombines TRBV7-3 with TRBJ2-1; possible D gene TRBD2, 5 bases. The CDR3 has 15 amino acids. Germline V gene lookup returns CDR1 SGHTA and CDR2 FQGTGA. With 5 bases removed from V and 4 bases from J, the gap between germline ends came to 15 bases. The CDR3 DNA follows: TGTGCCAGCAGCCCCGCGCGGGCCGGATACAATGAGCAGTTCTTC. It specifies CASSPARAGYNEQFF.

This sequence joins TRBV27 and TRBJ2-1; D may be TRBD1 (6 bases). Germline-derived CDR1 and CDR2 are MNHEY and SMNVEV (reference sequence). The CDR3 has 15 residues. V lost 0 bases and J lost 5, with 11 bases in between. CDR3 in DNA: TGTGCCAGCAGTTTATCGGGCCAGGGGCACAATGAGCAGTTCTTC. Its protein product is CASSLSGQGHNEQFF.

V gene TRBV7-3 combines with J gene TRBJ1-2, with D possibly being TRBD1 (6 bases). There are 14 residues in the CDR3. The germline V gene encodes CDR1 SGHTA and CDR2 FQGTGA. Between the trimmed V and J ends, which lost 4 bases and 4 bases, there was a span of 13 bases. CDR3 residues: CASSYGQPPYGYTF. The DNA for the CDR3 is TGTGCCAGCAGCTACGGACAGCCTCCCTATGGCTACACCTTC.

The rearrangement links TRBV15 to TRBJ1-4; D is unresolved. This CDR3 comprises 13 residues. V was shortened by 6 bases and J by 7 bases, with 12 bases between the two germline ends. The germline gives CDR1 LNHNV, CDR2 YYDKDF (reference sequence). CDR3 in DNA: TGTGCCACCAGTAAAACCCTAGGTGAAAAACTGTTTTTT. Amino acid sequence: CATSKTLGEKLFF.

The J gene is TRBJ1-1, the V gene TRBV28, with D maybe TRBD1 (5 bases). With 7 bases removed from V and 4 bases from J, the gap between germline ends came to 19 bases. This CDR3 is built from 15 residues. Germline V gene data show CDR1 as MDHEN and CDR2 as SYDVKM. DNA of the CDR3: TGTGCCAGCACCTCCTTGCCAGGGAGGCCCACTGAAGCTTTCTTT. Protein: CASTSLPGRPTEAFF.

V and J are TRBV5-1 and TRBJ2-1; 12 positions match TRBD2. Germline V CDR1 and CDR2: SGHRS, YFSETQ. V lost 4 bases, J lost 0 bases, and 2 bases stayed unmatched. The CDR3 has 16 residues. The CDR3 reads CASSTSGGSSYNEQFF. CDR3 bases: TGCGCCAGCAGCACTAGCGGGGGGAGCTCCTACAATGAGCAGTTCTTC.

This clone was seen once. The gene calls are TRBV5-1 and TRBJ2-7, with TRBD1 as a possible D gene (6 bases). CDR3 size: 13 residues. Trimming cost V 4 bases and J 3 bases, with 11 bases left between them. The germline CDR1 and CDR2 sequences are SGHRS and YFSETQ. The CDR3 nucleotides are TGCGCCAGCAGCAGGGACACCTTCTACGAGCAGTACTTC. Its protein product is CASSRDTFYEQYF.

This clone was recorded only once. The chain employs TRBV5-5 and TRBJ1-2, with D perhaps matching TRBD1 (5 bases). The V and J ends lost 4 bases and 4 bases respectively, with 20 bases between them. The CDR3 loop spans 16 amino acids. Germline CDR1 SGHKS, CDR2 YYEKEE (reference sequence). The DNA of the CDR3 is TGTGCCAGCAGCCTCTCTTGGGGGGTAGATCCCTATGGCTACACCTTC. Translation: CASSLSWGVDPYGYTF.